The 31 T cell receptor beta chains below come from one sample, sequenced in a study of T cell repertoires in cytomegalovirus infection. Antigens for these TCRs are unknown. MiXCR, applied by TCRdb to the reads, yields one record per CDR3 protein. The data contain tens of thousands of distinct CDR3 sequences, 20% to 30% of them singletons. The sample was CD8+ T cells from cultured PBMCs, taken from culture after CMV antigen stimulation. Every receptor here comes from a human donor in good health (CMV status not recorded). Some clones in this sample may be carry-over from other donors' samples.

The V gene is TRBV19, the J gene TRBJ2-1; D unclear. The CDR3 sequence is 13 residues long. The germline V and J ends were trimmed by 1 base and 14 bases, with 15 bases remaining between them. Germline CDR1 reads LNHDA; CDR2 reads SQIVND (reference sequence). The CDR3, as DNA: TGTGCCAGTAGTATAGGTTTGGCTTCTAGTGAGTTCTTC. This translates into CASSIGLASSEFF.

This clonotype showed up many times. This chain's CDR3 is CASRTGARETQYF. DNA for the CDR3: TGTGCCAGCAGGACTGGGGCACGAGAGACCCAGTACTTC. J is TRBJ2-5 and V is TRBV7-9, with a possible D match to TRBD1 (5 bases). CDR1 is SEHNR and CDR2 is FQNEAQ in the germline V gene (reference sequence). The CDR3 spans 13 residues. V lost 6 bases, J lost 4 bases, and 12 bases lay in between.

This clonotype was observed a handful of times. V is TRBV15 and J is TRBJ1-5; a possible D gene is TRBD1 (6 bases). Looked up from germline, CDR1 is LNHNV and CDR2 is YYDKDF (reference sequence). The CDR3 extends over 13 amino acids. The germline V and J ends were trimmed by 3 bases and 4 bases, with 7 bases remaining between them. The CDR3 loop is CATSSTGNQPQHF. The CDR3 DNA is TGTGCCACCAGCAGTACAGGGAATCAGCCCCAGCATTTT.

This clonotype was counted ten times or more. The chain employs TRBV7-2 and TRBJ2-3; D not certain. This CDR3 is 16 amino acids long. Trimming took off 2 bases at V and 0 bases at J, with 12 bases between the two ends. Per the germline V gene, CDR1 is SGHTA and CDR2 is FQGNSA. CDR3 protein: CASSLYSETSTDTQYF. CDR3 nucleotide sequence: TGTGCCAGCAGCTTATATTCAGAGACTAGCACAGATACGCAGTATTTT.

This clonotype was seen repeatedly, ten times or more. V and J are TRBV13 and TRBJ1-1; perhaps TRBD1 as D (6 bases). The CDR3 loop spans 13 amino acids. Trimming pared 0 bases from V and 5 bases from J, leaving 7 bases between. Germline V gives CDR1 PRHDT, CDR2 FYEKMQ (reference sequence). The CDR3 nucleotides are TGTGCCAGCAGCTTAGGACAGGGTACTGAAGCTTTCTTT. This codes for CASSLGQGTEAFF. Variable domain in full (rest from reference TRBV13 and TRBJ1-1): AAGVIQSPRHLIKEKRETATLKCYPIPRHDTVYWYQQGPGQDPQFLISFYEKMQSDKGSIPDRFSAQQFSDYHSELNMSSLELGDSALYFCASSLGQGTEAFFGQGTRLTVV.

V is TRBV7-6 and J is TRBJ2-7; tentative D call: TRBD1 (6 bases). The CDR3 is 13 amino acids. Trimming pared 1 base from V and 7 bases from J, leaving 11 bases between. Germline CDR1 is SGHVS and CDR2 is FNYEAQ. Written as DNA, the CDR3 is TGTGCCAGCAGCTTAGTGGGGGCATCGGAGCAGTACTTC. Its translation: CASSLVGASEQYF.

This clonotype was seen only a few times. This chain links TRBV27 with TRBJ2-7; 12 bases fit TRBD1. J was trimmed by 2 bases and V by 6 bases; bases with no gene match: 2. CDR1 is MNHEY, CDR2 SMNVEV, per germline (reference sequence). The CDR3 is made up of 14 amino acids. The CDR3 DNA reads TGTGCCAGCAGGGGACAGGGGGCAACCTACGAGCAGTACTTC. It specifies CASRGQGATYEQYF.

J is TRBJ2-1 and V is TRBV19; 10 bases align to TRBD2. Per germline, CDR1 LNHDA and CDR2 SQIVND (reference sequence). Trimming at V came to 10 bases and at J to 6 bases, leaving 6 bases not matched to a gene. The CDR3 has 13 residues. The CDR3 is CATGASGSNEQFF. The CDR3 DNA follows: TGTGCCACCGGGGCTAGCGGGAGCAATGAGCAGTTCTTC. Based on the CDR3 plus reference TRBV19 and TRBJ2-1, the full variable domain is DGGITQSPKYLFRKEGQNVTLSCEQNLNHDAMYWYRQDPGQGLRLIYYSQIVNDFQKGDIAEGYSVSREKKESFPLTVTSAQKNPTAFYLCATGASGSNEQFFGPGTRLTVL.

This clonotype was picked up many times. V is TRBV5-4 and J is TRBJ2-5; D not certain. Germline V gives CDR1 SGHNT, CDR2 YYREEE (reference sequence). The CDR3 is 14 amino acids. With 0 bases removed from V and 0 bases from J, the gap between germline ends came to 6 bases. The CDR3 DNA reads as TGTGCCAGCAGCTTGGCTGCGGACCAAGAGACCCAGTACTTC. It yields the protein CASSLAADQETQYF.

Many counts were recorded for this clonotype. The V and J genes are TRBV24-1 and TRBJ2-3; the D gene is possibly TRBD2 (6 bases). V was shortened by 5 bases and J by 4 bases, with 15 bases between the two germline ends. This CDR3 spans 15 amino acids. Germline V gene lookup returns CDR1 KGHDR and CDR2 SFDVKD. DNA for the CDR3: TGTGCCACCAGTGTACCAGACGGGAGCTCAGATACGCAGTATTTT. The encoded protein is CATSVPDGSSDTQYF.

This clonotype showed up many times. The rearrangement joins TRBV11-1 to TRBJ2-1; 8 bases line up with TRBD1. From germline, CDR1 is SGHAT and CDR2 FQDESV (reference sequence). CDR3 length: 14 amino acids. With 4 bases clipped from V and 3 bases from J, the junction kept 2 bases outside the gene matches. Here the CDR3 reads CASSYRGNYNEQFF. In nucleotides, the CDR3 is TGTGCCAGCAGCTACAGGGGGAACTACAATGAGCAGTTCTTC.

The gene calls are TRBV6-6 and TRBJ2-6; TRBD1 is a possible D gene (6 bases). From germline, CDR1 is MNHNY and CDR2 SVGAGI (reference sequence). With 2 bases removed from V and 2 bases from J, the gap between germline ends came to 13 bases. CDR3 length: 17 residues. Written as DNA, the CDR3 is TGTGCCAGCAGTTACGTACAGGGTAGCGCTGGGGCCAACGTCCTGACTTTC. Its translation is CASSYVQGSAGANVLTF.

This clonotype was found a few times. This chain connects TRBV18 to TRBJ1-1; no firm D call. The germline V gene has CDR1 KGHSH and CDR2 LQKENI. The CDR3 runs to 12 residues. The V end was cut by 8 bases, the J end by 0 bases, with 7 bases between. CDR3 in amino acids: CASSPMNTEAFF. The CDR3 DNA is TGTGCCAGCAGCCCCATGAACACTGAAGCTTTCTTT.

There are a few counts of this clonotype. The chain links TRBV10-3 to TRBJ1-1, with 7 bases matching TRBD1. The CDR3 has 17 amino acids. V dropped 6 bases and J dropped 0; count of bases not matched to a gene: 13. Germline V lookup: CDR1 ENHRY, CDR2 SYGVKD. CDR3 loop: CAISLLRQGLVNTEAFF. DNA of the CDR3: TGTGCCATCAGCCTCCTACGACAGGGATTGGTGAACACTGAAGCTTTCTTT.

V usage is TRBV5-6 and J usage is TRBJ2-7; 11 nucleotides align to TRBD1. The CDR3 sequence is 13 residues long. V lost 7 bases and J lost 3; bases outside the gene matches: 3. The germline CDR1 and CDR2 sequences are SGHDT and YYEEEE. The CDR3 is CASLGQGGYEQYF. CDR3 nucleotide sequence: TGTGCCAGCTTGGGACAGGGGGGCTACGAGCAGTACTTC. Variable domain in full (rest from reference TRBV5-6 and TRBJ2-7): DAGVTQSPTHLIKTRGQQVTLRCSPKSGHDTVSWYQQALGQGPQFIFQYYEEEERQRGNFPDRFSGHQFPNYSSELNVNALLLGDSALYLCASLGQGGYEQYFGPGTRLTVT.

The sample holds a few counts of this clonotype. The gene calls are TRBV6-2 or TRBV6-3 and TRBJ2-7; D is perhaps TRBD2 (6 bases). Between the trimmed V and J ends, which lost 7 bases and 4 bases, there was a span of 11 bases. The CDR3 sequence is 12 residues long. Germline CDR1 and CDR2: MNHEY and SVGEGT. This chain's CDR3 is CASTDGGYEQYF. DNA for the CDR3: TGTGCCAGCACCGATGGGGGGTACGAGCAGTACTTC.

This chain links TRBV10-3 with TRBJ2-5, with no clear D. The CDR3 has 11 residues. V lost 8 bases, J lost 5 bases, and 9 bases lay in between. Germline CDR1 reads ENHRY; CDR2 reads SYGVKD. The CDR3 reads CAIGPAETQYF. CDR3 nucleotide sequence: TGTGCCATCGGGCCAGCGGAGACCCAGTACTTC.

A few counts support this clonotype. This sequence joins TRBV30 and TRBJ2-5; 11 positions match TRBD1. Germline CDR1 GTSNPN, CDR2 SVGIG (reference sequence). The length of the CDR3 is 16 residues. V trimming: 2 bases; J trimming: 5 bases; junction bases outside the gene matches: 10. The CDR3, as DNA: TGTGCCTGGAGTCCGAGGACAGGGGGCGCGGCGGAGACCCAGTACTTC. This encodes CAWSPRTGGAAETQYF. Together with reference TRBV30 and TRBJ2-5, the CDR3 gives the full variable domain: SQTIHQWPATLVQPVGSPLSLECTVEGTSNPNLYWYRQAAGRGLQLLFYSVGIGQISSEVPQNLSASRPQDRQFILSSKKLLLSDSGFYLCAWSPRTGGAAETQYFGPGTRLLVL.

The chain uses TRBV30 and TRBJ2-1, with TRBD2 matching over 9 bases. Germline V gives CDR1 GTSNPN, CDR2 SVGIG (reference sequence). V dropped 0 bases and J dropped 7; count of bases not matched to a gene: 4. This CDR3 comprises 14 residues. DNA for the CDR3: TGTGCCTGGAGTGTTAGCGGGAGCGGAAATGAGCAGTTCTTC. Its translation: CAWSVSGSGNEQFF.

This clonotype was seen more than once but under ten times. The chain has TRBV27 and TRBJ2-7, with 11 bases that match TRBD2. The CDR3 has 14 residues. J gave up 6 bases and V 6 bases, and 7 bases lay outside the gene matches. Germline V gene sequence: CDR1 MNHEY, CDR2 SMNVEV (reference sequence). The CDR3 DNA is TGTGCCAGCAGCGGAGAACTAGCGGGAGCCGAGCAGTACTTC. Its translation: CASSGELAGAEQYF.

The table lists this clonotype with a few counts. J is TRBJ1-2 and V is TRBV9; D gene unclear. Germline V gene sequence: CDR1 SGDLS, CDR2 YYNGEE. With 4 bases removed from V and 8 bases from J, the gap between germline ends came to 15 bases. CDR3 length: 13 residues. The CDR3 DNA is TGTGCCAGCAGCTCAGGAAGGACGAGAGGCTACACCTTC. Amino acid sequence: CASSSGRTRGYTF.

On this clonotype itself: A read error may explain this, as a much larger clone is one base away. Here the CDR3 reads CASSPRGNDYKQYF. In DNA, the CDR3 is TGTGCCAGCAGTCCGCGGGGGAACGACTACAAGCAGTACTTC. The chain uses TRBV12-3 or TRBV12-4 and TRBJ2-7, with 7 nucleotides matching TRBD2. This CDR3 has 14 residues.

This chain joins TRBV29-1 and TRBJ2-7; TRBD2 aligns across 14 bases. Looked up from germline, CDR1 is SQVTM and CDR2 is ANQGSEA. Trimming cost V 7 bases and J 2 bases; bases outside gene matches: 13. The CDR3 is 17 amino acids. CDR3 protein: CSAEGLAGDSITYEQYF. CDR3 bases: TGCAGCGCCGAGGGACTAGCGGGAGATTCTATTACCTACGAGCAGTACTTC.

The chain employs TRBV15 and TRBJ2-5, with a weak D call TRBD1 (6 bases). This CDR3 is 15 amino acids long. Trimming left V 0 bases short and J 1 base short, with 9 bases between. Germline CDR1 and CDR2: LNHNV and YYDKDF (reference sequence). Here the CDR3 reads CATSRDRQVQETQYF. For the CDR3, the DNA is TGTGCCACCAGCAGAGATCGACAGGTCCAAGAGACCCAGTACTTC.

The V call is TRBV28, the J call TRBJ2-6; D possibly matches TRBD1 or TRBD2 (5 bases each). The CDR3 sequence is 14 residues long. Germline V lookup: CDR1 MDHEN, CDR2 SYDVKM. The V end was cut by 8 bases, the J end by 2 bases, with 10 bases between. The DNA of the CDR3 is TGTGCCAGCGAGAGGGGCACTGGGGCCAACGTCCTGACTTTC. It translates to CASERGTGANVLTF. Full variable domain (remainder filled in from reference TRBV28 and TRBJ2-6): DVKVTQSSRYLVKRTGEKVFLECVQDMDHENMFWYRQDPGLGLRLIYFSYDVKMKEKGDIPEGYSVSREKKERFSLILESASTNQTSMYLCASERGTGANVLTFGAGSRLTVL.

This clonotype was seen many times. The chain has TRBV4-3 and TRBJ2-1, with D perhaps matching TRBD2 (7 bases). Per the germline V gene, CDR1 is LGHNA and CDR2 is YSLEER. The ends were cut back, 2 bases at V and 3 bases at J, with 26 bases in the middle. The length of the CDR3 is 20 residues. CDR3 amino acids: CASSQRPWEAREGVYNEQFF. In DNA form, the CDR3 reads TGCGCCAGCAGCCAACGCCCCTGGGAGGCTAGGGAGGGGGTCTACAATGAGCAGTTCTTC.

The chain links TRBV10-3 to TRBJ2-1, with 9 nucleotides matching TRBD2. This CDR3 has 16 residues. V shed 6 bases, J shed 8 bases, and the junction held 14 bases outside the gene matches. Germline values: CDR1 ENHRY, CDR2 SYGVKD. In DNA, the CDR3 is TGTGCCATCAGGGAACGACCCGGACTAGCGTATCATGAGCAGTTCTTC. It encodes CAIRERPGLAYHEQFF.

The V call is TRBV5-4, the J call TRBJ2-7, with D perhaps matching TRBD2 (7 bases). The CDR3 has 17 amino acids. Per germline, CDR1 SGHNT and CDR2 YYREEE (reference sequence). The germline V and J ends were trimmed by 4 bases and 4 bases, with 24 bases remaining between them. The CDR3 region has the DNA TGTGCCAGCAGCCCGGGCAAAGGGGGGGGCATCGATTACGAGCAGTACTTC. It is translated as CASSPGKGGGIDYEQYF.

This clonotype was observed a handful of times. J is TRBJ2-5 and V is TRBV5-5, with TRBD1 identical over 9 bases. V trimming: 6 bases; J trimming: 4 bases; junction bases outside the gene matches: 4. Germline CDR1 reads SGHKS; CDR2 reads YYEKEE (reference sequence). There are 13 residues in the CDR3. The CDR3 bases are TGTGCCAGCAACCTGGACAGGGGAGAGACCCAGTACTTC. Its translation is CASNLDRGETQYF. Using reference TRBV5-5 and TRBJ2-5 for the parts outside the CDR3, the full variable domain is DAGVTQSPTHLIKTRGQQVTLRCSPISGHKSVSWYQQVLGQGPQFIFQYYEKEERGRGNFPDRFSARQFPNYSSELNVNALLLGDSALYLCASNLDRGETQYFGPGTRLLVL.

The V gene is TRBV11-2, the J gene TRBJ2-7, with D maybe TRBD1 (6 bases). The length of the CDR3 is 12 residues. V dropped 4 bases and J dropped 5 bases, with 9 bases sitting between them. Germline lookup yields CDR1 SGHAT and CDR2 FQNNGV. The CDR3 loop is CASSSGQNEQYF. CDR3 DNA sequence: TGTGCCAGCAGCTCTGGACAGAACGAGCAGTACTTC.

This chain joins TRBV27 and TRBJ1-1; D gene unclear. CDR1 MNHEY and CDR2 SMNVEV come from the germline V gene (reference sequence). The CDR3 sequence is 14 residues long. V gave up 4 bases and J gave up 5 bases, with 14 bases separating them. The CDR3 region is CASSSNTGRTEAFF. For the CDR3, the DNA is TGTGCCAGCAGTTCCAACACGGGGAGGACTGAAGCTTTCTTT.